One sample yielded the 25 T cell receptor beta chains listed below, sequenced in a study of sequential checkpoint blockade in melanoma. Specified treatment: randomized to nivolumab then ipilimumab (arm A) or the reverse (arm B). Profiled with immunoSEQ multiplex PCR; TCRdb holds only in-frame clones, not every one. Of around 1,300 clones listed, about 65% are singletons. The sample in question was CD8+ T cells sorted from blood (inferred from file names), obtained from a patient given nivolumab and ipilimumab in sequence. These receptors originate from a human donor with melanoma.

The chain is built from TRBV27 and TRBJ1-1; the D gene is possibly TRBD1 (6 bases). CDR1 and CDR2 (germline): MNHEY, SMNVEV (reference sequence). V lost 7 bases and J lost 0, with 15 bases in between. The CDR3 is 15 amino acids. CDR3: CASKVVGQMNTEAFF. DNA of the CDR3: TGTGCCAGCAAAGTGGTTGGACAGATGAACACTGAAGCTTTCTTT.

This clone is judged medium-sized. The chain joins TRBV7-9 to TRBJ2-7, with a tentative D call TRBD2 (5 bases). Between the trimmed V and J ends, which lost 1 base and 3 bases, there was a span of 10 bases. The CDR3 has 14 amino acids. CDR1 is SEHNR and CDR2 is FQNEAQ in the germline V gene (reference sequence). CDR3 bases: TGTGCCAGCAGCTTAGTGGCGGGCGTCTACGAGCAGTACTTC. It encodes CASSLVAGVYEQYF.

In this sample, this clone turned up a few times. V gene TRBV10-3 combines with J gene TRBJ1-1; possible D gene TRBD1, 5 bases. Trimming shortened V by 8 bases and J by 4 bases, and 17 bases separated the two germline ends. The CDR3 consists of 14 residues. Germline-derived CDR1 and CDR2 are ENHRY and SYGVKD. The CDR3, as DNA: TGTGCCATCCGGGCAGGGATGGCAACCACTGAAGCTTTCTTT. Translation gives CAIRAGMATTEAFF.

The chain employs TRBV7-9 and TRBJ1-2; no reliable D call. Germline CDR1 and CDR2: SEHNR and FQNEAQ (reference sequence). The CDR3 contains 13 residues. V lost 5 bases to trimming and J lost 8 bases, with 15 bases between them. CDR3 DNA sequence: TGTGCCAGCAGCCAAGCTGCGGGGAGCGGCTACACCTTC. Protein: CASSQAAGSGYTF.

The chain combines TRBV28 with TRBJ1-1; 9 bases map to TRBD1. V lost 6 bases and J lost 2; bases outside the gene matches: 1. This CDR3 contains 13 residues. CDR1 and CDR2 from the germline V gene are MDHEN and SYDVKM. The CDR3 loop reads CASRDRGNTEAFF. CDR3 in DNA: TGTGCCAGCAGGGACAGGGGAAACACTGAAGCTTTCTTT.

This clone was observed a few times. The chain joins TRBV9 to TRBJ2-7; 7 bases line up with TRBD1. Germline V CDR1 and CDR2: SGDLS, YYNGEE. Losses at the gene ends were 3 bases for V and 3 bases for J; bases not matched to a gene: 9. The CDR3 spans 15 residues. CDR3 residues: CASSDWDSLGYEQYF. The CDR3 DNA is TGTGCCAGCAGCGACTGGGACAGCCTCGGCTACGAGCAGTACTTC.

Only one count was recorded for this clone. J is TRBJ1-1 and V is TRBV7-9; D unresolved. The CDR3 loop spans 14 amino acids. Germline loops: CDR1 SEHNR, CDR2 FQNEAQ (reference sequence). V was cut by 8 bases and J by 2 bases, with 15 bases left in between. DNA for the CDR3: TGTGCCAGCCCCGTCCTTCAACACAACACTGAAGCTTTCTTT. It translates to CASPVLQHNTEAFF.

This chain uses TRBV11-2 with TRBJ1-5, with TRBD1 matching 7 bases. CDR1 is SGHAT, CDR2 FQNNGV, per germline. CDR3 length equals 15 residues. After removal of 1 base from V and 0 bases from J, the junction contained 0 bases not matched to a gene. In DNA form, the CDR3 reads TGTGCCAGCAGCTTAGGGGACAGTAGCAATCAGCCCCAGCATTTT. It codes for CASSLGDSSNQPQHF.

The rearrangement uses TRBV27 and TRBJ1-1; tentative D call: TRBD1 (5 bases). This CDR3 is 15 amino acids long. The germline V and J ends were trimmed by 2 bases and 1 base, with 11 bases remaining between them. Germline values: CDR1 MNHEY, CDR2 SMNVEV (reference sequence). The CDR3 DNA reads as TGTGCCAGCAGTTTAAGTGGGGGGGGGAACACTGAAGCTTTCTTT. Residues: CASSLSGGGNTEAFF.

The chain has TRBV30 and TRBJ2-1; TRBD2 agrees at 8 bases. The germline gives CDR1 GTSNPN, CDR2 SVGIG (reference sequence). V was clipped by 4 bases and J by 8 bases; unmatched bases: 7. This CDR3 is 13 amino acids long. The CDR3 protein is CAWTLGLGDEQFF. The CDR3 DNA reads TGTGCCTGGACCCTGGGACTAGGCGATGAGCAGTTCTTC.

This clone was seen a few times. The chain is built from TRBV7-2 and TRBJ1-3; D is uncertain. Germline V CDR1 and CDR2: SGHTA, FQGNSA. The CDR3 is 15 residues long. Trimming shortened V by 5 bases and J by 0 bases, and 11 bases separated the two germline ends. CDR3 amino acids: CASSVDPSSGNTIYF. The CDR3 DNA is TGTGCCAGCAGCGTAGACCCGAGCTCTGGAAACACCATATATTTT. The whole variable domain, remainder taken from reference TRBV7-2 and TRBJ1-3, is GAGVSQSPSNKVTEKGKDVELRCDPISGHTALYWYRQSLGQGLEFLIYFQGNSAPDKSGLPSDRFSAERTGGSVSTLTIQRTQQEDSAVYLCASSVDPSSGNTIYFGEGSWLTVV.

Within the sample, this clone is medium-sized (0.01 to 0.1%). The V call is TRBV4-3, the J call TRBJ2-7; TRBD1 matches at 8 bases. The CDR3 is 14 amino acids. Germline-derived CDR1 and CDR2 are LGHNA and YSLEER. V gave up 3 bases and J gave up 4 bases; unmatched junction bases: 5. CDR3 coding DNA: TGCGCCAGCAGCCACTCAGGGGGCAGTTACGAGCAGTACTTC. The encoded protein is CASSHSGGSYEQYF.

The chain uses TRBV28 and TRBJ1-2; perhaps TRBD1 as D (6 bases). The ends were cut back, 0 bases at V and 4 bases at J, with 6 bases in the middle. The length of the CDR3 is 13 residues. Per germline, CDR1 MDHEN and CDR2 SYDVKM. In DNA form, the CDR3 reads TGTGCCAGCAGTTTATGGGGGGCCTATGGCTACACCTTC. Its translation: CASSLWGAYGYTF.

This clone was observed a few times. The rearrangement joins TRBV28 to TRBJ1-1, with D maybe TRBD1 (5 bases). This CDR3 is built from 15 residues. In germline, CDR1 is MDHEN, CDR2 SYDVKM. The V end was cut by 4 bases, the J end by 3 bases, with 15 bases between. CDR3 loop: CASSSSYRPYTEAFF. CDR3 nucleotides: TGTGCCAGCAGTTCCTCCTACAGGCCCTACACTGAAGCTTTCTTT.

This clone was seen more than once but under ten times. V is TRBV11-2 and J is TRBJ2-7; D uncertain. Between the trimmed V and J ends, which lost 2 bases and 3 bases, there was a span of 5 bases. The germline V gene encodes CDR1 SGHAT and CDR2 FQNNGV. This CDR3 comprises 12 residues. CDR3 nucleotide sequence: TGTGCCAGCAGCTTATCTCTCTACGAGCAGTACTTC. Translation gives CASSLSLYEQYF.

The chain carries TRBV7-2 and TRBJ2-7, with 9 nucleotides matching TRBD2. This CDR3 comprises 15 residues. Trimming cost V 1 base and J 3 bases; bases outside gene matches: 4. Germline V gives CDR1 SGHTA, CDR2 FQGNSA. The CDR3 nucleotides read TGTGCCAGCAGCTTAGTAGATAGCGGGAGCTACGAGCAGTACTTC. Its translation is CASSLVDSGSYEQYF.

For the CDR3, the DNA is TGCGCCAGCAGCTTTAGCGGGAGCTGGGACGAGCAGTACTTC. Protein product: CASSFSGSWDEQYF. V usage is TRBV5-1 and J usage is TRBJ2-5, with 9 positions matching TRBD2. The J call may be faulty, since TRBJ2-7 better matches the DNA end. Germline CDR1 SGHRS, CDR2 YFSETQ. The CDR3 runs to 14 residues.

Only one count was recorded for this clone. The chain joins TRBV4-3 to TRBJ2-7, with D perhaps TRBD2 (6 bases). The CDR3 is 15 residues long. V lost 3 bases and J lost 3, with 15 bases in between. Germline V gene sequence: CDR1 LGHNA, CDR2 YSLEER. In DNA, the CDR3 is TGCGCCAGCAGCCATTTGGCGGGACCGGACTACGAGCAGTACTTC. Its translation is CASSHLAGPDYEQYF.

The chain carries TRBV7-2 and TRBJ2-1, with TRBD2 matching 13 bases. Germline values: CDR1 SGHTA, CDR2 FQGNSA. The CDR3 spans 15 residues. Trimming removed 5 bases from V and 4 bases from J; junction bases left unmatched: 2. The CDR3 reads CASSATSGRYNEQFF. CDR3 DNA: TGTGCCAGCAGCGCGACTAGCGGGAGGTACAATGAGCAGTTCTTC.

This clone has a handful of counts. The gene calls are TRBV25-1 and TRBJ2-1; 7 nucleotides align to TRBD1. The CDR3 consists of 15 residues. V was clipped by 9 bases and J by 5 bases; unmatched bases: 13. Germline V gives CDR1 MGHDK, CDR2 SYGVNS. The CDR3 nucleotides read TGTGCCAGTACCGACAGGGCTGAGGGGGACAATGAGCAGTTCTTC. This gives the protein CASTDRAEGDNEQFF.

CDR3 protein: CASSFQASYEQYF. For the CDR3, the DNA is TGTGCCAGCAGTTTCCAGGCCTCCTACGAGCAGTACTTC. The J gene is TRBJ2-7, the V gene TRBV27, with D hard to call. This CDR3 spans 13 amino acids. Deletions cut 3 bases from V and 0 bases from J, with 6 bases between. Germline V gene lookup returns CDR1 MNHEY and CDR2 SMNVEV (reference sequence).

The V gene is TRBV21-1, the J gene TRBJ2-7; no DNA check was done on the table's D call, TRBD2. TRBV21-1 is a pseudogene segment. This CDR3 has 18 amino acids. The CDR3 protein is CASRSKWGGLAESYEQYF. In DNA form, the CDR3 reads TGTGCCAGCAGAAGCAAGTGGGGGGGACTAGCGGAGTCCTACGAGCAGTACTTC.

This clone was observed once. This sequence joins TRBV6-1 and TRBJ2-7; D is undetermined. V was clipped by 8 bases and J by 5 bases, with 10 bases between them. CDR1 is MNHNS, CDR2 SASEGT, per germline. This CDR3 has 11 residues. In DNA form, the CDR3 reads TGTGCCAGCGCTAAGACTCACGAGCAGTACTTC. It encodes CASAKTHEQYF.

V and J are TRBV6-5 and TRBJ2-7; 7 bases are shared with TRBD2. Germline V CDR1 and CDR2: MNHEY, SVGAGI. The V and J ends lost 2 bases and 1 base, in that order; junction bases with no gene match: 8. This CDR3 contains 16 residues. The CDR3 sequence is CASSYVGSGLSYEQYF. For the CDR3, the DNA is TGTGCCAGCAGTTACGTAGGTAGCGGGCTTTCCTACGAGCAGTACTTC.

This chain joins TRBV9 and TRBJ2-1, with D possibly being TRBD2 (6 bases). The CDR3 extends over 17 amino acids. CDR1 SGDLS and CDR2 YYNGEE come from the germline V gene. V was trimmed by 1 base and J by 0 bases, leaving 14 bases between them. CDR3 nucleotides: TGTGCCAGCAGCGTAAGTGTAAGGGGAGGCTCCTACAATGAGCAGTTCTTC. This sequence encodes CASSVSVRGGSYNEQFF. The full variable domain, completed using reference TRBV9 and TRBJ2-1, is DSGVTQTPKHLITATGQRVTLRCSPRSGDLSVYWYQQSLDQGLQFLIQYYNGEERAKGNILERFSAQQFPDLHSELNLSSLELGDSALYFCASSVSVRGGSYNEQFFGPGTRLTVL.